What follows describes a single T cell receptor (beta chain). Its antigen is unidentified. Trimming at V came to 5 bases and at J to 4 bases, leaving 12 bases not matched to a gene. Germline CDR1 reads SGHTA; CDR2 reads FQGNSA. CDR3 length: 16 amino acids. TCRdb keeps only in-frame clones here, not all; method: immunoSEQ multiplex PCR. The sample has about 420,000 clones; roughly 88% are singletons. Documented treatment: around 19 received Ad26.COV2.S at low or high dose, single or two shots; several received placebo; per-sample allocation not given. It was on day 63 after the first vaccine or placebo injection that samples were taken. Built on an Ad26 vector, the vaccine expressed Wuhan-strain SARS-CoV-2 spike. The sample originates from a study of Ad26.COV2.S vaccination and SARS-CoV-2 variants. Whole-study results and caveats: Recipients given vaccine exceeded placebo recipients in spike-specific TCR breadth.

The sample here was peripheral blood, taken in a trial of Ad26.COV2.S vaccine versus placebo. J is TRBJ2-7 and V is TRBV7-2; 9 bases match TRBD1. This TCR was sampled from a person between 18 and 65 years old who received the Ad26.COV2.S COVID-19 vaccine or a placebo. CDR3 loop: CASSPPPGQGSYEQYF. The CDR3 nucleotides are TGTGCCAGCAGCCCTCCGCCAGGACAGGGGTCATACGAGCAGTACTTC.